This TCR beta chain was identified during a study of blood T cell repertoires in COVID-19. As for the study in general: T cells, B-cell-depleted T cells, or PBMCs supplied cDNA or gDNA.

With 4 bases clipped from V and 6 bases from J, the junction kept 11 bases outside the gene matches. The CDR3 has 17 residues. CDR1 and CDR2 from the germline V gene are SGHDT and YYEEEE. In the original analysis: Nucleated cell counts were estimated from reference gene primer amplification. Assay: immunoSEQ multiplex PCR; the TCRdb copy retains only in-frame clones and omits some. The DNA was the basis for D and trimming; V, J and clone size are from that table. The table includes about 88,000 clones, roughly 88% detected once. The chain has TRBV5-6 and TRBJ2-4, with TRBD1 matching 12 bases. The clonotype originates from a woman at least 80 years old with acute or convalescent COVID-19. Sequencing was done on a sample of peripheral blood. This CDR3 is CASSGRDRGLIGNIQYF. The CDR3 nucleotides are TGTGCCAGCAGCGGCCGGGACAGGGGGCTAATCGGAAACATTCAGTACTTC.